This T cell receptor beta chain was sequenced for a study of blood T cell repertoires in COVID-19. The wider study: Sites in the United States, Italy and Spain provided acute and convalescent COVID-19 samples. T cells, B-cell-depleted T cells, or PBMCs supplied cDNA or gDNA.

TCRdb keeps only in-frame clones here, not all; method: immunoSEQ multiplex PCR. The sample holds fewer than 250,000 clones, around four fifths seen once. The germline V gene has CDR1 SGDLS and CDR2 YYNGEE. V gave up 0 bases and J gave up 4 bases, with 6 bases separating them. This CDR3 is built from 13 residues. This receptor was identified in a woman between 65 and 79 years old with acute or convalescent COVID-19. Sequencing was done on a sample of peripheral blood. This chain connects TRBV9 to TRBJ2-3; perhaps TRBD2 as D (5 bases). CDR3 DNA sequence: TGTGCCAGCAGCGTAGAGAGGGCAGATACGCAGTATTTT. This encodes CASSVERADTQYF. The variable domain in full, completed from reference TRBV9 and TRBJ2-3, reads DSGVTQTPKHLITATGQRVTLRCSPRSGDLSVYWYQQSLDQGLQFLIQYYNGEERAKGNILERFSAQQFPDLHSELNLSSLELGDSALYFCASSVERADTQYFGPGTRLTVL.